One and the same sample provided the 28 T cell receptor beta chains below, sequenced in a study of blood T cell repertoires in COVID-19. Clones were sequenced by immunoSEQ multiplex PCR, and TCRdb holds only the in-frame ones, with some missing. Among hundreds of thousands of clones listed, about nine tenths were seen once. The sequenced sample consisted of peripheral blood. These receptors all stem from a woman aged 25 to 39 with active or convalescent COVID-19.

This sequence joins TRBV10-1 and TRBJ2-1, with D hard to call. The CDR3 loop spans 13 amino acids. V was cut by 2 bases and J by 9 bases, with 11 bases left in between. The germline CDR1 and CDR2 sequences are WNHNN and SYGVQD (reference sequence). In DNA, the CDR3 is TGCGCCAGCAGTGAGCTGGCCCCCGCTGAGCAGTTCTTC. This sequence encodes CASSELAPAEQFF.

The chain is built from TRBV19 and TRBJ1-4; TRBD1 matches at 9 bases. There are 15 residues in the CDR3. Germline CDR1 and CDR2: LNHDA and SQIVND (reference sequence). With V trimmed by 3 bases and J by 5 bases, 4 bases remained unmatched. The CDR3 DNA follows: TGTGCCAGTAGTATGGATGGACAGGGGAATGAAAAACTGTTTTTT. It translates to CASSMDGQGNEKLFF.

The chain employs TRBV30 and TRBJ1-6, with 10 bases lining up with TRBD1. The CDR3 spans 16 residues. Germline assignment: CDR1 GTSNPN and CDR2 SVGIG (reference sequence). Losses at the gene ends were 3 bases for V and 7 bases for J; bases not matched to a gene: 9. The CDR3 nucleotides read TGTGCCTGGAGCGGCGGACAGGGGGGAATCAATTCACCCCTCCACTTT. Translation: CAWSGGQGGINSPLHF.

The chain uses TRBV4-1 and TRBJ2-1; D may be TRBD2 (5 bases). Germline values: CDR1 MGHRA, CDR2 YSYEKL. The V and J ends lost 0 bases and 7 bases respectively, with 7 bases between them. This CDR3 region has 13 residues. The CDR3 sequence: CASSQDWENEQFF. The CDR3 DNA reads TGCGCCAGCAGCCAAGACTGGGAGAATGAGCAGTTCTTC.

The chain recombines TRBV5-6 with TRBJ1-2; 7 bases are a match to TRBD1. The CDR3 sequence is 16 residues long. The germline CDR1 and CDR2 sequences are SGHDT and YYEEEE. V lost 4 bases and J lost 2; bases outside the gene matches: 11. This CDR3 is CASSPENRGRNYGYTF. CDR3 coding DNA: TGTGCCAGCAGCCCCGAAAACAGGGGACGGAACTATGGCTACACCTTC.

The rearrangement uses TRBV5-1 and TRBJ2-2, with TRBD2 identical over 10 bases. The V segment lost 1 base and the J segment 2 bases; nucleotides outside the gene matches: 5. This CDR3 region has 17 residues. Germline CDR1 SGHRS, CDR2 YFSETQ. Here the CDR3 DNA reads TGCGCCAGCAGCTTGAGGCTAGCGGGAGTTAACACCGGGGAGCTGTTTTTT. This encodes CASSLRLAGVNTGELFF.

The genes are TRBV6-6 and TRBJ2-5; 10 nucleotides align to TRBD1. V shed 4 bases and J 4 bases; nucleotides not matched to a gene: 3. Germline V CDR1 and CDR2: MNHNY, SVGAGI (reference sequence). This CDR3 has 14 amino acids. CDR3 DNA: TGTGCCAGCAGTTCCGGGACAGGGGTAGAGACCCAGTACTTC. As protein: CASSSGTGVETQYF.

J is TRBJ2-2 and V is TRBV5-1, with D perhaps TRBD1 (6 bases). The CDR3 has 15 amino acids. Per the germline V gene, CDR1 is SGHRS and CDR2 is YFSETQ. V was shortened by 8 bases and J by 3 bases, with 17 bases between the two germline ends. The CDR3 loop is CASTRQEDYTGELFF. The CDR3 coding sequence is TGCGCCAGTACCCGACAGGAAGACTACACCGGGGAGCTGTTTTTT.

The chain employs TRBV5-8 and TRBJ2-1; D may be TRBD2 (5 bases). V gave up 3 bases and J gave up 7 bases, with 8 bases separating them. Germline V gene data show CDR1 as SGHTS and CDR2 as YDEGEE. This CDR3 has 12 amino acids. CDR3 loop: CASSYRGNEQFF. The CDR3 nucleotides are TGTGCCAGCAGCTACAGAGGGAATGAGCAGTTCTTC. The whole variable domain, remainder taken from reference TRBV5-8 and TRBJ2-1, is EAGVTQSPTHLIKTRGQQATLRCSPISGHTSVYWYQQALGLGLQFLLWYDEGEERNRGNFPPRFSGRQFPNYSSELNVNALELEDSALYLCASSYRGNEQFFGPGTRLTVL.

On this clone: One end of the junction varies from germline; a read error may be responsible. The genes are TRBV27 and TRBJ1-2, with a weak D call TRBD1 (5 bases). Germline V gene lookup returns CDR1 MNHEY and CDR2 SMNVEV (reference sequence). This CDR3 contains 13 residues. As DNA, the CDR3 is TGTGCTAGCAGACCCGGGAGGGGATATGGCTACACCTTC. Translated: CASRPGRGYGYTF.

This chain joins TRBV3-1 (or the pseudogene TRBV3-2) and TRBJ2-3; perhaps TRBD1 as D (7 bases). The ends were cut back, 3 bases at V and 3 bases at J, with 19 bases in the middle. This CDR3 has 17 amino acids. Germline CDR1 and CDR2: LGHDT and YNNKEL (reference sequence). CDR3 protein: CASSHVYGRGATDTQYF. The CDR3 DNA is TGTGCCAGCAGCCACGTCTATGGCAGGGGGGCGACAGATACGCAGTATTTT.

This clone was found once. The CDR3 sequence is CASRDRGDYGYTF. The CDR3 DNA reads as TGTGCCAGCAGGGACAGGGGTGACTATGGCTACACCTTC. This sequence joins TRBV27 and TRBJ1-2; 9 bases are shared with TRBD1. J lost 3 bases, V lost 6 bases, and 2 bases had no gene match. Germline-derived CDR1 and CDR2 are MNHEY and SMNVEV (reference sequence). CDR3 length: 13 amino acids.

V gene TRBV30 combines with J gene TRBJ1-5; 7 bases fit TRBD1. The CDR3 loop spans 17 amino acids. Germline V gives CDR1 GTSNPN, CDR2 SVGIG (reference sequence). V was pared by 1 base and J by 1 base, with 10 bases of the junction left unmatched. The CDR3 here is CAWSEPGATGSNQPQHF. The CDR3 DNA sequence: TGTGCCTGGAGTGAACCAGGGGCGACAGGGAGCAATCAGCCCCAGCATTTT. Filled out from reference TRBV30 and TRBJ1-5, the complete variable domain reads SQTIHQWPATLVQPVGSPLSLECTVEGTSNPNLYWYRQAAGRGLQLLFYSVGIGQISSEVPQNLSASRPQDRQFILSSKKLLLSDSGFYLCAWSEPGATGSNQPQHFGDGTRLSIL.

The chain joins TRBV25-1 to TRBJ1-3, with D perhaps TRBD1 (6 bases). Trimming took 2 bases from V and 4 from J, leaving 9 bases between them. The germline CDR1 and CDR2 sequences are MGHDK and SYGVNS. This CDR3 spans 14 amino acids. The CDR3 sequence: CASSEPGTGNTIYF. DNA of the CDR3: TGTGCCAGCAGTGAACCCGGGACAGGAAACACCATATATTTT.

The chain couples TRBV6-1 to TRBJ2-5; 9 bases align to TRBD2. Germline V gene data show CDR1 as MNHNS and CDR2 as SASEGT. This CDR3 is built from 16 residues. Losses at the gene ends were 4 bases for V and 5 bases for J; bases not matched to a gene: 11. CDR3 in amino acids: CASSVRREREEETQYF. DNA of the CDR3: TGTGCCAGCAGTGTTCGAAGGGAGCGGGAGGAGGAGACCCAGTACTTC.

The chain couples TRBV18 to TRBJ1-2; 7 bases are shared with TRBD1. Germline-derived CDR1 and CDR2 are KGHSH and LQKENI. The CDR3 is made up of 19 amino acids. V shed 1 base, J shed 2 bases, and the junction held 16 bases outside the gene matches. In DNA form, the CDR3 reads TGTGCCAGCTCACCACTGCTCGGACAGGCTGAGGGGGAAAACTATGGCTACACCTTC. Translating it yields CASSPLLGQAEGENYGYTF.

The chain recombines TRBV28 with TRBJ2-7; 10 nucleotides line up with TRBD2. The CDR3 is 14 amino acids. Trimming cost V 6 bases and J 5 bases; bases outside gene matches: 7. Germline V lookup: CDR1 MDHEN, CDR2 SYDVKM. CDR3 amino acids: CASSQREGLNEQYF. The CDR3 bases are TGTGCCAGCAGCCAGCGGGAGGGCCTCAACGAGCAGTACTTC.

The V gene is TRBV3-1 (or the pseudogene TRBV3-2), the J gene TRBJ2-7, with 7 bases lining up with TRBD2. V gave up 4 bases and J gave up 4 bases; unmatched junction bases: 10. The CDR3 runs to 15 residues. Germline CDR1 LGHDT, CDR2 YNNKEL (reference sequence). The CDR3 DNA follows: TGTGCCAGCAGCCCGGAGCGGGGCACGCAATACGAGCAGTACTTC. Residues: CASSPERGTQYEQYF.

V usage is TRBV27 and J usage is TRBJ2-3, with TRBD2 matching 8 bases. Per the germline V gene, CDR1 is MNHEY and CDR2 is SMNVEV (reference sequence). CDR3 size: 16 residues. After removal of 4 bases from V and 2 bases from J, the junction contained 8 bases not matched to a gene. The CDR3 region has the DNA TGTGCCAGCAGTTCCGGACTAGCCTTATACACAGATACGCAGTATTTT. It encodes CASSSGLALYTDTQYF.

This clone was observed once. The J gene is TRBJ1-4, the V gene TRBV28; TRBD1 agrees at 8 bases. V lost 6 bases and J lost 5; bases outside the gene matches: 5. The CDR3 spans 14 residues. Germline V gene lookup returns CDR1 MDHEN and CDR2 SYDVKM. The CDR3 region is CASSGQGLNEKLFF. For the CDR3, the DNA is TGTGCCAGCAGCGGACAGGGATTAAATGAAAAACTGTTTTTT. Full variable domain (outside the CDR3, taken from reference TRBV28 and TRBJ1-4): DVKVTQSSRYLVKRTGEKVFLECVQDMDHENMFWYRQDPGLGLRLIYFSYDVKMKEKGDIPEGYSVSREKKERFSLILESASTNQTSMYLCASSGQGLNEKLFFGSGTQLSVL.

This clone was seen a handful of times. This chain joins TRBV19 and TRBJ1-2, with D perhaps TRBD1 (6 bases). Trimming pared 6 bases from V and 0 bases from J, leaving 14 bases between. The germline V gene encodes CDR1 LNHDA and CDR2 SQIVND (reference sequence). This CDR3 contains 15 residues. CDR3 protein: CASRSTGQANYGYTF. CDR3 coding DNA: TGTGCCAGTAGAAGTACAGGGCAAGCTAACTATGGCTACACCTTC.

The CDR3 reads CASSFDRGPSYNEQFF. DNA of the CDR3: TGTGCCAGCAGTTTCGACAGAGGCCCTTCCTACAATGAGCAGTTCTTC. The chain has TRBV27 and TRBJ2-1; a weak D match, TRBD1 (5 bases). Per germline, CDR1 MNHEY and CDR2 SMNVEV (reference sequence). This CDR3 region has 16 residues. Trimming shortened V by 3 bases and J by 1 base, and 13 bases separated the two germline ends.

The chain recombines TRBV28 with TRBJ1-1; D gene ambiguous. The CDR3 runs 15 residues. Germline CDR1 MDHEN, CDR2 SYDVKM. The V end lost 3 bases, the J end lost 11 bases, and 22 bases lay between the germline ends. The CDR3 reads CASSFELVSGGWAFF. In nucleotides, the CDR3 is TGTGCCAGCAGTTTTGAGCTTGTGTCGGGAGGCTGGGCTTTCTTT.

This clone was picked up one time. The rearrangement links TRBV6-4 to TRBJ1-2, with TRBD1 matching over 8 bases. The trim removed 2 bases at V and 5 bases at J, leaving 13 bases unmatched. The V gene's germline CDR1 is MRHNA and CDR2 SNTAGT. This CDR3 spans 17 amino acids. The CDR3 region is CASSDLRTGQNDYGYTF. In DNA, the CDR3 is TGTGCCAGCAGTGACCTTAGGACAGGGCAAAATGATTATGGCTACACCTTC.

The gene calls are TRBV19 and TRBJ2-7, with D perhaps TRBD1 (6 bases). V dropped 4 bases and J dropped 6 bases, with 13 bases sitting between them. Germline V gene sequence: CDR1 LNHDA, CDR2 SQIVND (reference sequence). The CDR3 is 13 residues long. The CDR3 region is CASSTTRGGEQYF. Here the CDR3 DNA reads TGTGCCAGTAGTACCACCAGGGGTGGCGAGCAGTACTTC.

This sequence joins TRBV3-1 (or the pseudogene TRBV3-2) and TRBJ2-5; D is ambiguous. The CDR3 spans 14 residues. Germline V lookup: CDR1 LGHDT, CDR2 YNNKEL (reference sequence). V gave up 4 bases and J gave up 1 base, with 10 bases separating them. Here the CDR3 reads CASSPNPGQETQYF. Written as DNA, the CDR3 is TGTGCCAGCAGCCCCAACCCAGGCCAAGAGACCCAGTACTTC.

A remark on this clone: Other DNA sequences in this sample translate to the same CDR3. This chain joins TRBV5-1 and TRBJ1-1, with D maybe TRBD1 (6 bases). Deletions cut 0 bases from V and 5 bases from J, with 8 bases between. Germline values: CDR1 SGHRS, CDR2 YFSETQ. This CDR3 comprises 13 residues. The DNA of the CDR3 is TGCGCCAGCAGCTTGGAAAGGGGGACTGAAGCTTTCTTT. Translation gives CASSLERGTEAFF.

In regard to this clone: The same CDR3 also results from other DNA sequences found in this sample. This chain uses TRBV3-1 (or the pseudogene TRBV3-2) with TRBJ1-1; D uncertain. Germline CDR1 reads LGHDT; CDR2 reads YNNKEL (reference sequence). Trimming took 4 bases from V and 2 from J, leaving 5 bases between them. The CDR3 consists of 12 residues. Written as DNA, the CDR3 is TGTGCCAGCAGCCTCATTAACACTGAAGCTTTCTTT. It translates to CASSLINTEAFF.